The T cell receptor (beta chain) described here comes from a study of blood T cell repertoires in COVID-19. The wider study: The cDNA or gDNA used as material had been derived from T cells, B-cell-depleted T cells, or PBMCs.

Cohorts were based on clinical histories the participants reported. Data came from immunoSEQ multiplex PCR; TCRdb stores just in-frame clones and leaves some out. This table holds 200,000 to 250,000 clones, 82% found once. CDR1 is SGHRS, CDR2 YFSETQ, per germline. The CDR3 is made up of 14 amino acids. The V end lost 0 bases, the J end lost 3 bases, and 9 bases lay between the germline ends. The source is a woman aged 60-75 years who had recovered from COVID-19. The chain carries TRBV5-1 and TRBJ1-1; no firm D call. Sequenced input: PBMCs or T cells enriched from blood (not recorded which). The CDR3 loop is CASSLGSVYTEAFF. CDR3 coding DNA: TGCGCCAGCAGCTTGGGCAGCGTATACACTGAAGCTTTCTTT. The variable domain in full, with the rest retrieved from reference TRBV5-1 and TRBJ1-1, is KAGVTQTPRYLIKTRGQQVTLSCSPISGHRSVSWYQQTPGQGLQFLFEYFSETQRNKGNFPGRFSGRQFSNSRSEMNVSTLELGDSALYLCASSLGSVYTEAFFGQGTRLTVV.